Below, 2 T cell receptor beta chains from the same sample are listed, as sequenced in a study of blood T cell repertoires in COVID-19. This table comes from immunoSEQ multiplex PCR, and its TCRdb copy is limited to in-frame clones, with some not included. Here the sample spans approximately 200,000 clones, roughly 91% being singletons. Sequenced material: PBMCs or T cells enriched from blood (not recorded which). These receptors were obtained from a young man in a cohort exposed to, infected with or recovered from COVID-19 (not recorded which).

The chain couples TRBV12-3 or TRBV12-4 to TRBJ1-2; D unresolved. CDR3 size: 8 residues. V was pared by 10 bases and J by 6 bases, with 3 bases between. The CDR3, as DNA: TGTGCCACCAATGGCTACACCTTC. It translates to CATNGYTF.

The rearrangement uses TRBV6-2 or TRBV6-3 and TRBJ2-7; maybe TRBD1 (6 bases). V was cut by 0 bases and J by 0 bases, with 15 bases left in between. CDR1 and CDR2 from the germline V gene are MNHEY and SVGEGT. The CDR3 is 17 amino acids. CDR3 in amino acids: CASSYSIRTEISYEQYF. DNA of the CDR3: TGTGCCAGCAGTTACTCGATTAGGACAGAAATCTCCTACGAGCAGTACTTC.